This TCR beta chain was obtained from a study of blood T cell repertoires in COVID-19. About the study: Samples representing acute and convalescent COVID-19 were sourced from the United States, Italy and Spain.

The method was immunoSEQ multiplex PCR; TCRdb's version includes in-frame clones alone and lacks a portion of them. The sample has some 300,000 clones, more than 75% seen once. Everyone who took part was roughly 18 to 89 years old, and they came from about 25 US areas. The CDR3 contains 14 residues. Trimming took 4 bases from V and 3 from J, leaving 10 bases between them. Germline lookup yields CDR1 LGHDT and CDR2 YNNKEL (reference sequence). Specimen: PBMCs or T cells enriched from blood (not recorded which). The genes are TRBV3-1 (or the pseudogene TRBV3-2) and TRBJ1-5, with D possibly TRBD1 on 5 matching bases. This receptor was taken from a young man who had recovered from COVID-19. The CDR3 sequence is CASSLRQLNQPQHF. In DNA form, the CDR3 reads TGTGCCAGCAGCCTACGACAGCTCAATCAGCCCCAGCATTTT.